The entry below gives a single TCR beta chain sequence along with its context. Its matching antigen is unknown. The data were taken from a study of cytomegalovirus exposure and HLA in healthy donors. In the PCR, 60 Vbeta and 13 Jbeta primers were used. Profiling relied on immunoSEQ multiplex PCR, and the TCRdb table lists in-frame clones only, not all of them. This table holds 35,000 to 45,000 clones, about two thirds found once. Regarding the study as a whole: The study recorded 160 or so TCR beta chains that were cytomegalovirus-associated. Among the sequence variants, a highly shared cluster was likely an artifact of sequencing.

This sequence originates from a man aged 55-75 years in good health and CMV-seropositive. Material: PBMCs.

Here the CDR3 DNA reads TGTGCCAGTAGTACCGGGACAGGCCCTGGTGAAAAACTGTTTTTT. This encodes CASSTGTGPGEKLFF. The V gene is TRBV19, the J gene TRBJ1-4; 8 positions match TRBD1. V dropped 4 bases and J dropped 7; count of bases not matched to a gene: 8. CDR1 LNHDA and CDR2 SQIVND come from the germline V gene (reference sequence). This CDR3 has 15 residues. Looking up the rest from reference TRBV19 and TRBJ1-4 gives the full variable domain: DGGITQSPKYLFRKEGQNVTLSCEQNLNHDAMYWYRQDPGQGLRLIYYSQIVNDFQKGDIAEGYSVSREKKESFPLTVTSAQKNPTAFYLCASSTGTGPGEKLFFGSGTQLSVL.